There are a few counts of the clone carrying this T cell receptor beta chain. Antigen unknown. Time point of the sample: persistent/refractory GD, antithyroid drugs over 5 years with positive TRAb. RNA from PBMCs was the source of the TCR library. To make TCR beta libraries, researchers used iRepertoire HTBI primers and Arm-PCR of CDR3 regions. TCRdb re-called the multiplex PCR reads with MiXCR, one entry per CDR3 protein. This sample has 450,000 or so distinct CDR3 sequences, with 20% to 25% found just once. This record comes from a study of regulatory T cells in long-lasting Graves disease. Study findings and constraints: Peripheral blood was the sole material, not thyroid tissue.

This clonotype was sampled from a female donor with Graves disease. The sequenced sample was peripheral blood mononuclear cells (PBMCs), obtained when the disease was refractory, from a patient treated with antithyroid drugs.

This CDR3 reads CASSPVPGLAGGSQETQYF. The DNA of the CDR3 is TGTGCCAGCAGCCCCGTCCCGGGACTAGCGGGAGGGTCCCAAGAGACCCAGTACTTC. The chain is built from TRBV7-2 and TRBJ2-5; TRBD2 agrees at 16 bases. This CDR3 is built from 19 residues. V trimming: 5 bases; J trimming: 1 base; junction bases outside the gene matches: 10. Germline-derived CDR1 and CDR2 are SGHTA and FQGNSA.